The clone carrying this TCR beta chain was observed a handful of times. The target antigen is unknown. A single record per CDR3 protein comes from TCRdb applying MiXCR to the reads. In the table there are fewer than 1,000,000 distinct CDR3 sequences, around 30% of which are singletons. The sample belongs to a study of T cell repertoires in cytomegalovirus infection. Turning to the study itself: Matching HLA type, along with CMV infection, was indicated by public TCR beta signatures.

This CDR3 is 16 amino acids long. The ends were cut back, 3 bases at V and 1 base at J, with 15 bases in the middle. Findings of the study overall: Accumulated public TCR beta family frequency recognized individuals carrying CMV together with the relevant HLA.

This receptor was identified in a human donor in good health (CMV status not recorded). Some clones in this sample may be carry-over from other donors' samples. The rearrangement joins TRBV12-3 or TRBV12-4 to TRBJ1-1, with D unresolved. The sequencing here drew on cultured CD8+ T cells from PBMCs, taken from culture after CMV antigen stimulation. The CDR3 loop reads CASSLARRMGNTEAFF. CDR3 in DNA: TGTGCCAGCAGTTTGGCGAGGAGAATGGGGAACACTGAAGCTTTCTTT.